The sequence of this TCR beta chain was determined in a study of T cells after yellow fever vaccination. Study outcomes and limitations: Re-detected after boosting: most primary clones, 96% of CD4 and 80% to 90% of CD8.

Universal primer sites and UMIs were introduced during 5'RACE template-switching synthesis of TCR cDNA. TCRdb processed the 5' RACE reads anew with MiXCR; each CDR3 protein has one entry. The table includes over 250,000 distinct CDR3 sequences, about 4% detected once. The CDR3 totals 13 residues. Germline values: CDR1 DFQATT, CDR2 SNEGSKA (reference sequence). V lost 3 bases and J lost 3, with 12 bases in between. A word on this clonotype: Its antigen is undetermined.

The source was PBMCs, collected 5 days after the yellow fever booster vaccination. The sequence came from a young man who received the YFV17D yellow fever vaccine. This chain connects TRBV20-1 to TRBJ2-7, with D perhaps TRBD1 (6 bases). The CDR3 DNA follows: TGCAGTGCTAGCAATTTCAGGGGCTACGAGCAGTACTTC. Encoded protein: CSASNFRGYEQYF.